These 26 T cell receptor beta chains were sequenced from one sample in a study of T cell responses to AZD1222 COVID-19 vaccine (dated by TCRdb to about 2021). This specimen's time point label, per the study, means: about 28 days (+/-7) after the second vaccine dose. According to the study, the label for this sample's treatment or condition signals: meningococcal conjugate vaccine given as trial control. Library creation used the immunoSEQ multiplex PCR assay. This immuneACCESS table, as held by TCRdb, lists in-frame sequences with V and J called but not all clones. Of the missing ones, under half trace to an unresolved V gene in checked studies; the others have no known cause. This sample holds 130,000 to 150,000 clones; approximately 86% were observed only once. Jointly, the top ten make up roughly 5.2% of the sample. Specimen: peripheral blood, collected 28 days after the second dose of the MenACWY control vaccine. These receptors originate from an adult who received the MenACWY meningococcal vaccine as a control.

This chain links TRBV24-1 with TRBJ2-2; D possibly corresponds to TRBD2 (5 bases). V was pared by 3 bases and J by 1 base, with 8 bases between. Per germline, CDR1 KGHDR and CDR2 SFDVKD. The CDR3 has 15 amino acids. CDR3 nucleotides: TGTGCCACCAGTGATCGGGGAGTGAACACCGGGGAGCTGTTTTTT. It specifies CATSDRGVNTGELFF.

This clone was seen only once. The V and J genes are TRBV19 and TRBJ1-5, with TRBD1 identical over 7 bases. This CDR3 is 13 amino acids long. V shed 4 bases, J shed 5 bases, and the junction held 2 bases outside the gene matches. The germline V gene has CDR1 LNHDA and CDR2 SQIVND (reference sequence). CDR3 protein: CASSSDRDQPQHF. In DNA, the CDR3 is TGTGCCAGTAGTAGCGACAGGGATCAGCCCCAGCATTTT.

This clone was seen a handful of times. The V gene is TRBV7-3, the J gene TRBJ1-1; D ambiguous. Trimming pared 2 bases from V and 3 bases from J, leaving 7 bases between. The CDR3 is 13 residues long. The germline V gene encodes CDR1 SGHTA and CDR2 FQGTGA. The CDR3 DNA is TGTGCCAGCAGCTTATTTTATGACACTGAAGCTTTCTTT. Its translation: CASSLFYDTEAFF.

CDR3 protein: CATSEPTGGGYGYTF. The CDR3 nucleotides read TGTGCCACCAGTGAACCGACAGGGGGAGGCTATGGCTACACCTTC. The chain uses TRBV24-1 and TRBJ1-2; the match to TRBD1 covers 9 bases. Germline assignment: CDR1 KGHDR and CDR2 SFDVKD. Germline trimming cut 4 bases from V and 4 bases from J; bases unmatched to any gene: 6. CDR3 length equals 15 residues.

The chain recombines TRBV2 with TRBJ1-5; weak D call: TRBD1 (5 bases). V was cut by 10 bases and J by 1 base, with 11 bases left in between. Germline CDR1 is SNHLY and CDR2 is FYNNEI. This CDR3 has 13 amino acids. The CDR3 protein is CATRGESNQPQHF. The CDR3 bases are TGTGCCACCAGAGGGGAGAGCAATCAGCCCCAGCATTTT.

This chain links TRBV11-2 with TRBJ2-3, with D perhaps matching TRBD1 (5 bases). Trimming removed 5 bases at V and 5 bases at J, with 11 bases between. The CDR3 is 13 residues long. Germline assignment: CDR1 SGHAT and CDR2 FQNNGV. DNA of the CDR3: TGTGCCAGCAGCCAGGGTCCACGAGATACGCAGTATTTT. Protein product: CASSQGPRDTQYF.

A few counts support this clone. This rearrangement joins TRBV29-1 to TRBJ1-2, with 7 bases aligning to TRBD1. J gave up 6 bases and V 4 bases, and 5 bases lay outside the gene matches. The germline V gene encodes CDR1 SQVTM and CDR2 ANQGSEA. The CDR3 is made up of 12 amino acids. In DNA form, the CDR3 reads TGCAGCGTTGGAGACAGGGCGGATGGCTACACCTTC. It encodes CSVGDRADGYTF.

This chain connects TRBV27 to TRBJ1-2; TRBD1 aligns across 9 bases. The J segment lost 6 bases and the V segment lost 8 bases, leaving 10 bases of the junction unmatched. In germline, CDR1 is MNHEY, CDR2 SMNVEV (reference sequence). The CDR3 length is 14 residues. CDR3 nucleotides: TGTGCCAGCGGATACAGGGGGCTGAGGGATGGCTACACCTTC. Its protein product is CASGYRGLRDGYTF.

This chain links TRBV29-1 with TRBJ2-3, with a tentative D call TRBD1 (6 bases). CDR1 is SQVTM, CDR2 ANQGSEA, per germline. This CDR3 is 14 amino acids long. The V and J ends lost 8 bases and 5 bases respectively, with 20 bases between them. As DNA, the CDR3 is TGCAGCACTTACCGGGACATAATCCAAGATACGCAGTATTTT. Translated: CSTYRDIIQDTQYF.

This chain joins TRBV18 and TRBJ2-1, with D uncertain. Germline V CDR1 and CDR2: KGHSH, LQKENI. Trimming took off 3 bases at V and 5 bases at J, with 8 bases between the two ends. The CDR3 runs 13 residues. DNA for the CDR3: TGTGCCAGCTCACCGTCCGCCAACAATGAGCAGTTCTTC. This sequence encodes CASSPSANNEQFF.

Written as DNA, the CDR3 is TGTGCCAGTAGTATAGAGGGGGGACCAGGGACCCAGTACTTC. It codes for CASSIEGGPGTQYF. The chain recombines TRBV19 with TRBJ2-5; D is perhaps TRBD2 (6 bases). Germline loops: CDR1 LNHDA, CDR2 SQIVND (reference sequence). The CDR3 sequence is 14 residues long. V was clipped by 0 bases and J by 7 bases, with 12 bases between them.

J is TRBJ2-3 and V is TRBV7-2, with 12 bases matching TRBD2. From germline, CDR1 is SGHTA and CDR2 FQGNSA. CDR3 length: 17 residues. V shed 4 bases, J shed 3 bases, and the junction held 8 bases outside the gene matches. For the CDR3, the DNA is TGTGCCAGCAGCTACGTAAAGACTAGCGGGGGAACAGATACGCAGTATTTT. Protein product: CASSYVKTSGGTDTQYF.

The chain links TRBV7-3 to TRBJ1-1; D is undetermined. The CDR3 spans 13 residues. The germline CDR1 and CDR2 sequences are SGHTA and FQGTGA. V gave up 0 bases and J gave up 5 bases, with 7 bases separating them. As DNA, the CDR3 is TGTGCCAGCAGCTTAACGGCCGGGACTGAAGCTTTCTTT. It is translated as CASSLTAGTEAFF.

The J gene is TRBJ2-7, the V gene TRBV21-1; the DNA was not compared with TRBD2, the D call given in the table. TRBV21-1 is a recognized pseudogene. The CDR3 length is 13 residues. Written as DNA, the CDR3 is TGTGCCAGCAGCTGGACTAGTTGTAACGAGCAGTACTTC. Amino acids: CASSWTSCNEQYF.

The V gene is TRBV5-1, the J gene TRBJ1-1; TRBD1 is a possible D gene (5 bases). The germline V gene has CDR1 SGHRS and CDR2 YFSETQ. V gave up 2 bases and J gave up 4 bases, with 9 bases separating them. The CDR3 runs to 13 residues. CDR3 amino acids: CASSFEGRTEAFF. The CDR3 coding sequence is TGCGCCAGCAGCTTTGAGGGGCGCACTGAAGCTTTCTTT.

The chain links TRBV4-3 to TRBJ2-2, with D possibly TRBD2 on 6 matching bases. Trimming shortened V by 6 bases and J by 4 bases, and 15 bases separated the two germline ends. This CDR3 comprises 15 residues. Germline V gene sequence: CDR1 LGHNA, CDR2 YSLEER. Here the CDR3 DNA reads TGCGCCAGCAGAGAGGACTACCCCGTCACCGGGGAGCTGTTTTTT. Translated: CASREDYPVTGELFF.

The chain is built from TRBV6-1 and TRBJ1-5; unclear D gene. The germline V gene has CDR1 MNHNS and CDR2 SASEGT. This CDR3 spans 16 amino acids. V lost 2 bases and J lost 9, with 20 bases in between. The CDR3 DNA reads TGTGCCAGCAGTGAACATGCAGAAGGGTCTCAATGGCCCCAGCATTTT. Its protein product is CASSEHAEGSQWPQHF.

This clone was counted between two and nine times. The gene calls are TRBV7-2 and TRBJ2-7, with unresolved D. The CDR3 is 12 amino acids. In germline, CDR1 is SGHTA, CDR2 FQGNSA. Trimming stripped 6 bases from V and 2 bases from J, with 8 bases between. The CDR3 sequence is CASSSWAYEQYF. The CDR3 nucleotides are TGTGCCAGCAGTAGTTGGGCCTACGAGCAGTACTTC.

The V gene is TRBV9, the J gene TRBJ2-1; D is unclear. The germline CDR1 and CDR2 sequences are SGDLS and YYNGEE. The CDR3 sequence is 14 residues long. Between the trimmed V and J ends, which lost 2 bases and 0 bases, there was a span of 6 bases. For the CDR3, the DNA is TGTGCCAGCAGCGTGGTTTCCTCCTACAATGAGCAGTTCTTC. Translated: CASSVVSSYNEQFF.

Here the CDR3 DNA reads TGCGCCAGCAGCCAAGTTGCCAGGGCGGACTATGGCTACACCTTC. Translating gives CASSQVARADYGYTF. V gene TRBV4-1 combines with J gene TRBJ1-2; D may be TRBD1 (5 bases). The CDR3 has 15 residues. With 1 base removed from V and 3 bases from J, the gap between germline ends came to 12 bases. CDR1 is MGHRA and CDR2 is YSYEKL in the germline V gene.

V is TRBV27 and J is TRBJ1-6; D may be TRBD1 (5 bases). V gave up 5 bases and J gave up 11 bases, with 10 bases separating them. This CDR3 is built from 12 residues. CDR1 and CDR2 (germline): MNHEY, SMNVEV (reference sequence). The CDR3 here is CASSPGVPPLHF. The CDR3 DNA is TGTGCCAGCAGTCCGGGGGTCCCACCCCTCCACTTT.

This clone was seen only once. This sequence joins TRBV27 and TRBJ2-1; the match to TRBD2 covers 9 bases. The CDR3 loop spans 16 amino acids. Germline-derived CDR1 and CDR2 are MNHEY and SMNVEV (reference sequence). V was pared by 6 bases and J by 3 bases, with 9 bases of the junction left unmatched. The CDR3 DNA sequence: TGTGCCAGCAGGCGACTAGCGGAGGGGAACTACAATGAGCAGTTCTTC. It encodes CASRRLAEGNYNEQFF.

The genes are TRBV6-2 or TRBV6-3 and TRBJ1-5, with 8 nucleotides matching TRBD1. CDR3 size: 13 residues. J was trimmed by 4 bases and V by 6 bases; bases with no gene match: 2. The germline V gene has CDR1 MNHEY and CDR2 SVGEGT. The CDR3 loop is CASSRDRNQPQHF. Written as DNA, the CDR3 is TGTGCCAGCAGCCGGGACAGGAATCAGCCCCAGCATTTT.

CDR3 DNA: TGTGCCAGCAGCTTAAGGGACGGGGGGCAGCAGTTCTTC. It codes for CASSLRDGGQQFF. The chain has TRBV7-2 and TRBJ2-1, with D possibly being TRBD2 (7 bases). Germline CDR1 SGHTA, CDR2 FQGNSA. The length of the CDR3 is 13 residues. The V and J ends lost 2 bases and 11 bases respectively, with 13 bases between them.

The chain uses TRBV7-2 and TRBJ2-3, with TRBD1 as a possible D gene (5 bases). Germline loops: CDR1 SGHTA, CDR2 FQGNSA. Deletions cut 0 bases from V and 3 bases from J, with 16 bases between. There are 17 residues in the CDR3. The CDR3 DNA reads as TGTGCCAGCAGCTTAGCGTGGGGCGCCACTGGGACAGATACGCAGTATTTT. Amino acid sequence: CASSLAWGATGTDTQYF.

This chain connects TRBV5-8 to TRBJ2-3; D is perhaps TRBD1 (6 bases). Looked up from germline, CDR1 is SGHTS and CDR2 is YDEGEE. The ends were cut back, 2 bases at V and 1 base at J, with 11 bases in the middle. The CDR3 sequence is 15 residues long. The CDR3 nucleotides are TGTGCCAGCAGCTTTAGGGGGTACGGCACAGATACGCAGTATTTT. Translated: CASSFRGYGTDTQYF.